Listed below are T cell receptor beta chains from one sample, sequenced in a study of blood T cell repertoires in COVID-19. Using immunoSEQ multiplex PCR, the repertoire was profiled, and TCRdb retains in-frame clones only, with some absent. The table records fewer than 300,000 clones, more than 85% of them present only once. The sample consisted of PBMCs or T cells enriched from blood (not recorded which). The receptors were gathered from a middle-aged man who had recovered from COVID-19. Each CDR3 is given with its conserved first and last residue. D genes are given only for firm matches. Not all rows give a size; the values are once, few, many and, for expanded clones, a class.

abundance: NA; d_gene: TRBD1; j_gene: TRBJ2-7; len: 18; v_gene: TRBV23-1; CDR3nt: TGCGCCAGCAGTCATCTTGGGACAGGGGGCAAGAGGCCCTACGAGCAGTACTTC; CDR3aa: CASSHLGTGGKRPYEQYF
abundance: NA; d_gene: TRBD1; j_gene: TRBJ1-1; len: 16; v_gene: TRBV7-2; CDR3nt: TGTGCCAGCAGCCACCTAACAGGGGGCTGGTATACTGAAGCTTTCTTT; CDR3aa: CASSHLTGGWYTEAFF
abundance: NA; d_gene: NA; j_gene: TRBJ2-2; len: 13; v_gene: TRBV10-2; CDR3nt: TGCGCCAGCAGTCGAGATTACACCGGGGAGCTGTTTTTT; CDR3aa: CASSRDYTGELFF
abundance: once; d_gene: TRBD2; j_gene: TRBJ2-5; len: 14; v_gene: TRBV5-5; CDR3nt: TGTGCCAGCAGGCGTCGGGGGGGCGAAGAGACCCAGTACTTC; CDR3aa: CASRRRGGEETQYF
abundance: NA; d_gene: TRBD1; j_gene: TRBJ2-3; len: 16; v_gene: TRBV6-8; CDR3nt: TGTGCCAGCAGTTACTTCAGGGGGCCCGTCACAGATACGCAGTATTTT; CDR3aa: CASSYFRGPVTDTQYF
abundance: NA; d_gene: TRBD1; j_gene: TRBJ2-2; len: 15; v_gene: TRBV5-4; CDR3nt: TGTGCCAGCAGCTCGGACAGGGGGCGATCCGGGGAGCTGTTTTTT; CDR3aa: CASSSDRGRSGELFF
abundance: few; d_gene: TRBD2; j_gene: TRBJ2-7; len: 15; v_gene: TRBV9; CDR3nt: TGTGCCAGCAGCGTAGGGACTAGCGGGAGCTACGAGCAGTACTTC; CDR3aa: CASSVGTSGSYEQYF
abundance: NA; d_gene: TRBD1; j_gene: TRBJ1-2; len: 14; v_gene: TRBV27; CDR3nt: TGTGCCAGCAGTTCCAGGACAGGGGTCTATGGCTACACCTTC; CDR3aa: CASSSRTGVYGYTF
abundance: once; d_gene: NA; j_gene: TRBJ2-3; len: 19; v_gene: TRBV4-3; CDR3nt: TGCGCCAGCAGCCAAGATCTTAGGAGCCTAGCTGTTTGGACAGATACGCAGTATTTT; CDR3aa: CASSQDLRSLAVWTDTQYF
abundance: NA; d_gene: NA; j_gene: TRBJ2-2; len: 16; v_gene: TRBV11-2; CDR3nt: TGTGCCAGCAGCTTCCAGGGCTCCTTAGCCACCGGGGAGCTGTTTTTT; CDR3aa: CASSFQGSLATGELFF
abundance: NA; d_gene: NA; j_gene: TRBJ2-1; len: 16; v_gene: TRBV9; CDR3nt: TGTGCCAGCAGCGTAGGAGGAAGCCCCGCCTACAATGAGCAGTTCTTC; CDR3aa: CASSVGGSPAYNEQFF
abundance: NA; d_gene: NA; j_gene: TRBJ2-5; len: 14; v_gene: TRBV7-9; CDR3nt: TGTGCCAGCAGCTTAGTCGGCAGGGAAGAGACCCAGTACTTC; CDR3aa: CASSLVGREETQYF
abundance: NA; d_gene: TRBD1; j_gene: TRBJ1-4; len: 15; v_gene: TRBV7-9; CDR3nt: TGTGCCAGCAGCCGACAGGGTTCAACTAATGAAAAACTGTTTTTT; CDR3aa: CASSRQGSTNEKLFF
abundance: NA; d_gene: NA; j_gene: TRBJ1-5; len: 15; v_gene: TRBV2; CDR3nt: TGTGCCAGCAGTGCGGACGGGAATAGCAATCAGCCCCAGCATTTT; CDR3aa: CASSADGNSNQPQHF
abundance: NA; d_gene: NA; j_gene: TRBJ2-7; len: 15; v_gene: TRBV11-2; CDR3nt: TGTGCCAGCAGCCGTCCAGGGGATTTCTCCTACGAGCAGTACTTC; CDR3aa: CASSRPGDFSYEQYF
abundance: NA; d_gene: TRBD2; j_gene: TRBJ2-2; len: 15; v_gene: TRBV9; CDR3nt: TGTGCCAGCAGCTTGCGACTAGCGGGGATAGGGGAGCTGTTTTTT; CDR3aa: CASSLRLAGIGELFF
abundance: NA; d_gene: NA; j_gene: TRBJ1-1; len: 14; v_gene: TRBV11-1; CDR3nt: TGTGCCAGCAGCTTAGCAGGGGGTAACACTGAAGCTTTCTTT; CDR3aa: CASSLAGGNTEAFF
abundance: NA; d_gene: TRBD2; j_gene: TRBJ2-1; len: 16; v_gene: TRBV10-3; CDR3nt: TGTGCCATCAGTTTGGGACTAGCGGGAGGAGGCAATGAGCAGTTCTTC; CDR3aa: CAISLGLAGGGNEQFF
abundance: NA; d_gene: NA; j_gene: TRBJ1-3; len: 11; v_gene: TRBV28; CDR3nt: TGTGCCAGCAGTTTCTTGAACACCATATATTTT; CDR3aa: CASSFLNTIYF
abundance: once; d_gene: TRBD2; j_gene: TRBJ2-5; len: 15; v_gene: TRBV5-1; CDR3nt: TGCGCCAGCAGTCCTAGCGGGAGGGCTTTCGAGACCCAGTACTTC; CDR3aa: CASSPSGRAFETQYF
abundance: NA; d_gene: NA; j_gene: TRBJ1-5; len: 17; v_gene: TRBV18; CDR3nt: TGTGCCAGCTCACCTTCAGGGGAAGGGTGGTTGAATCAGCCCCAGCATTTT; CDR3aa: CASSPSGEGWLNQPQHF
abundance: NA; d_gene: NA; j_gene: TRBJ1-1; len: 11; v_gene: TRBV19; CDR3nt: TGTGCCAGTCAATCCGGTCGGGAAGCTTTCTTT; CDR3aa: CASQSGREAFF
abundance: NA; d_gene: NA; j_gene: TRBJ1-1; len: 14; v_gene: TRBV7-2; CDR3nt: TGTGCCAGCAGCTTATCGGGACAGAACACTGAAGCTTTCTTT; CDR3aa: CASSLSGQNTEAFF
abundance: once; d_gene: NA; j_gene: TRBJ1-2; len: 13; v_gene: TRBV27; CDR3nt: TGTGCCAGCAGACCGGACTGGGACTACGGCTACACCTTC; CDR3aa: CASRPDWDYGYTF
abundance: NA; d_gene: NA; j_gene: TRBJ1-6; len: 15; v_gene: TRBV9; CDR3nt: TGTGCCAGCAGCCCGACACCGATCTATAATTCACCCCTCCACTTT; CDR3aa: CASSPTPIYNSPLHF
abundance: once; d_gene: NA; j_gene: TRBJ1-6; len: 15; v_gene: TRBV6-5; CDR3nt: TGTGCCAGCAGTCACACCAGGGAAGACAGTTCACCCCTCCACTTT; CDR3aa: CASSHTREDSSPLHF
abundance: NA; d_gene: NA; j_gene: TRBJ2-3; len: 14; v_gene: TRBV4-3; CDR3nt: TGCGCCAGCAGCCAAGGTAGTGTGACAGATACGCAGTATTTT; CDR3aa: CASSQGSVTDTQYF
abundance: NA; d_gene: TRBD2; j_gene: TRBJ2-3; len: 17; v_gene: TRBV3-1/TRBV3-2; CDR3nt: TGTGCCAGCAGCCAACGAAGACTAGCGGGGCCCACAGATACGCAGTATTTT; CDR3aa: CASSQRRLAGPTDTQYF
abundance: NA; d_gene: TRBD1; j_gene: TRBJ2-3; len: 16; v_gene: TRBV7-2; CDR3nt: TGTGCCAGCAGCCAACACGGACAGGGGGACACAGATACGCAGTATTTT; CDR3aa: CASSQHGQGDTDTQYF
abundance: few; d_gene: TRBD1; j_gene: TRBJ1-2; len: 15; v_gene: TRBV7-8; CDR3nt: TGTGCCAGCAGCTTAGAGGCAGGGGGCTCCTACGGCTACACCTTC; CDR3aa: CASSLEAGGSYGYTF
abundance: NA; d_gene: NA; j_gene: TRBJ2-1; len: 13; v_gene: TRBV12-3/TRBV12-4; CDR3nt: TGTGCCAGCAGCCTCCCTCAGGGCACTGAGCAGTTCTTC; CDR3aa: CASSLPQGTEQFF
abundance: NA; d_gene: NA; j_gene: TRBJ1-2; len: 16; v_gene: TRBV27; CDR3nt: TGTGCCAGCAGTCTTACGGCTCAGGCCTGGGACTATGGCTACACCTTC; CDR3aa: CASSLTAQAWDYGYTF
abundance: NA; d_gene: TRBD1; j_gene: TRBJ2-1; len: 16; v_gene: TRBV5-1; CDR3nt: TGCGCCAGCAACCCCGGGGGTGGGACAGGTGGCGATGAGCAGTTCTTC; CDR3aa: CASNPGGGTGGDEQFF
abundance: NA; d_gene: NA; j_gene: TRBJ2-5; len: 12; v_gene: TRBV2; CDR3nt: TGTGCCAGCACAGGGGGTGGGGGACTGCCCTACTTC; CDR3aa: CASTGGGGLPYF
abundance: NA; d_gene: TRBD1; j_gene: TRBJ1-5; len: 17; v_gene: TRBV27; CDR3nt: TGTGCCAGCAGTTTATCACCCGACAGGGGACCACCTTGGCCCCAGCATTTT; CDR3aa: CASSLSPDRGPPWPQHF
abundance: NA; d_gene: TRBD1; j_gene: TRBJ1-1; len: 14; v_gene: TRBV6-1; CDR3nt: TGTGCCAGCAGTGAGGGACAGGGGAGCACTGAAGCTTTCTTT; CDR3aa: CASSEGQGSTEAFF
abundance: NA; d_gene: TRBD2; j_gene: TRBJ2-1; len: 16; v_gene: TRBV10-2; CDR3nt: TGCGCCAGCAGTAAACTCACTAGCGGCCTTTACAATGAGCAGTTCTTC; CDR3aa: CASSKLTSGLYNEQFF
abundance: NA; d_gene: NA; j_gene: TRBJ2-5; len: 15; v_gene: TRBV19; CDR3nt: TGTGCCAGTAGTATAGATGAGCGCAGGGGAGAGACCCAGTACTTC; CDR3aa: CASSIDERRGETQYF
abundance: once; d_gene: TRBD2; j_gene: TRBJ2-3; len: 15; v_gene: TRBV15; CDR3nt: TGTGCCACCAGCAGAGCGCGGGGGGGCACAGATACGCAGTATTTT; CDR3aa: CATSRARGGTDTQYF
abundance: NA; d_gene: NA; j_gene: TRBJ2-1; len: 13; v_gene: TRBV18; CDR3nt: TGTGCCAGCTCACCAGCCCAGGACAATGAGCAGTTCTTC; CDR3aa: CASSPAQDNEQFF
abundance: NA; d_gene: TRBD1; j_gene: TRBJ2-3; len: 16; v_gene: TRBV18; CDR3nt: TGTGCCAGCTCACCACCAAGGGACAGACCCACAGATACGCAGTATTTT; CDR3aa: CASSPPRDRPTDTQYF
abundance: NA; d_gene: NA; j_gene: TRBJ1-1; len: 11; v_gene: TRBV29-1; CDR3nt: TGCAGCGTTGATGGGAGCACTGAAGCTTTCTTT; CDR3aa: CSVDGSTEAFF
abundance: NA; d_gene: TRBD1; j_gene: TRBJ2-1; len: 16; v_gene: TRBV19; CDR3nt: TGTGCCAGTAGTACGACCGGGACAGGGGAATACAATGAGCAGTTCTTC; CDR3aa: CASSTTGTGEYNEQFF
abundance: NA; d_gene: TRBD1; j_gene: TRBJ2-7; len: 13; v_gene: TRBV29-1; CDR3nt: TGCAGCGCTACAGGGGGCTTAAGCTACGAGCAGTACTTC; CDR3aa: CSATGGLSYEQYF
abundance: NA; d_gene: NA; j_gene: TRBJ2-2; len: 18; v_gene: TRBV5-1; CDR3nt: TGCGCCAGCAGCTGGACCGCGGGACGGACCGGGAACACCGGGGAGCTGTTTTTT; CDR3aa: CASSWTAGRTGNTGELFF
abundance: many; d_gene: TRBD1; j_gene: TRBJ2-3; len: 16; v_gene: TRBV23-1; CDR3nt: TGCGCCAGCAGTCAATCGAGGGCTCGGGACAGTTATACGCAGTATTTT; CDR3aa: CASSQSRARDSYTQYF
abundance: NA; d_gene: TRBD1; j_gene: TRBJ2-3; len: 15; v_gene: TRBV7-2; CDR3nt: TGTGCCAGCAGCTTCCAACAGGGGGCAACAGATACGCAGTATTTT; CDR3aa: CASSFQQGATDTQYF
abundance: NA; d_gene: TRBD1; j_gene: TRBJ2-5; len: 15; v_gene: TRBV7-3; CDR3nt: TGTGCCAGCAGCTTAACGAGTCACAGGGGAGAGACCCAGTACTTC; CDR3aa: CASSLTSHRGETQYF
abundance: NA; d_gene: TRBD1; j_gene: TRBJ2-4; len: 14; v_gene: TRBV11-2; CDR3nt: TGTGCCAGCAGCACCGGGACAGGTGGGAACATTCAGTACTTC; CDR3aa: CASSTGTGGNIQYF
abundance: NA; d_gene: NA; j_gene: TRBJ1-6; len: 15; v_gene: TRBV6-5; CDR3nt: TGTGCCAGCAGTTACCTGGGGGGTGATAATTCACCCCTCCACTTT; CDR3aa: CASSYLGGDNSPLHF
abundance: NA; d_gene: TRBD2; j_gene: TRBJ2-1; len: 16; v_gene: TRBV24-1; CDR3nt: TGTGCCACCAGTTGGACTAGCGGGAGGGTCGACAATGAGCAGTTCTTC; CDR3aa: CATSWTSGRVDNEQFF
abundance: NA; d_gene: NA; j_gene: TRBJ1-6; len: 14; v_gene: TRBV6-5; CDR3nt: TGTGCCAGCAGGGCACCGGGACTTTATTCACCCCTCCACTTT; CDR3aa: CASRAPGLYSPLHF
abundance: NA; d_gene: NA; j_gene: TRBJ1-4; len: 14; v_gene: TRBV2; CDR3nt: TGTGCCAGCAGTGAACTACAGCATAATGAAAAACTGTTTTTT; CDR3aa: CASSELQHNEKLFF
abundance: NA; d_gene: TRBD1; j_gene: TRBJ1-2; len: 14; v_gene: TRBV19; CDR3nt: TGTGCCAGTAGTAACCAGGGGGCGAACTATGGCTACACCTTC; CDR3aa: CASSNQGANYGYTF